Below, 15 T cell receptor beta chains from the same sample are listed, as sequenced in a study of T cell responses to AZD1222 COVID-19 vaccine (dated by TCRdb to the early 2020s). Libraries were prepared through the immunoSEQ multiplex PCR assay. Held by TCRdb, this immuneACCESS table contains in-frame sequences only and omits some clones. Under half of the omission traces to an unresolved V gene where checked; the cause of the rest is unknown. The table for this sample lists about 120,000 clones; more than 70% of them were counted only once. The ten largest clones take up 10% of the sample. This sample's time point label indicates: baseline before first vaccination. The input for sequencing was peripheral blood, taken on day 0 of AZD1222 vaccination. The receptors derive from an adult in good health.

The V and J genes are TRBV6-6 and TRBJ2-7; 10 nucleotides match TRBD1. Trimming removed 7 bases from V and 4 bases from J; junction bases left unmatched: 7. Germline loops: CDR1 MNHNY, CDR2 SVGAGI (reference sequence). The CDR3 is 14 amino acids. CDR3 region: CASNPGTGDYEQYF. CDR3 nucleotide sequence: TGTGCCAGCAACCCTGGGACAGGGGATTACGAGCAGTACTTC.

The gene calls are TRBV7-2 and TRBJ2-3; 9 bases align to TRBD2. This CDR3 is 17 amino acids long. With V trimmed by 5 bases and J by 3 bases, 12 bases remained unmatched. Germline values: CDR1 SGHTA, CDR2 FQGNSA. The CDR3 region is CASSPGAGGPWTDTQYF. CDR3 coding DNA: TGTGCCAGCAGCCCGGGGGCGGGGGGGCCTTGGACAGATACGCAGTATTTT.

This clone has a handful of counts. This chain connects TRBV4-2 to TRBJ1-1; D unresolved. From germline, CDR1 is LGHNA and CDR2 YNFKEQ. The CDR3 is 14 amino acids. V gave up 2 bases and J gave up 0 bases, with 7 bases separating them. CDR3 protein: CASSQTQMNTEAFF. In DNA, the CDR3 is TGTGCCAGCAGCCAAACGCAGATGAACACTGAAGCTTTCTTT.

About this clone: Germline is not matched at one junction end, which may reflect a read error. The chain uses TRBV7-9 and TRBJ1-1; no reliable D call. The CDR3 has 13 residues. Germline V CDR1 and CDR2: SEHNR, FQNEAQ (reference sequence). The CDR3 region is CASSLVTNSEAFF. CDR3 sequence (DNA): TGTGCCAGCAGCTTAGTAACTAACAGTGAAGCTTTCTTT.

The chain links TRBV7-2 to TRBJ2-5; D call uncertain. The germline CDR1 and CDR2 sequences are SGHTA and FQGNSA. Deletions cut 1 base from V and 4 bases from J, with 4 bases between. The CDR3 totals 12 residues. Here the CDR3 DNA reads TGTGCCAGCAGCTTAGACGTAGAGACCCAGTACTTC. It specifies CASSLDVETQYF.

V usage is TRBV3-1 (or the pseudogene TRBV3-2) and J usage is TRBJ2-1; D call uncertain. This CDR3 has 14 residues. Germline V gene lookup returns CDR1 LGHDT and CDR2 YNNKEL (reference sequence). Trimming removed 4 bases at V and 4 bases at J, with 11 bases between. The CDR3 protein is CASSLRNTYNEQFF. CDR3 sequence (DNA): TGTGCCAGCAGCCTAAGGAACACTTACAATGAGCAGTTCTTC.

Remarks on this clone: One junction end disagrees with the germline gene, perhaps due to a read error. CDR3 amino acids: CASSLLSGTGLSEQYF. DNA for the CDR3: TGTGCTAGCAGCTTACTCTCCGGGACAGGGTTGAGCGAGCAGTACTTC. The chain uses TRBV7-7 and TRBJ2-7; 9 bases map to TRBD1. The CDR3 is 16 amino acids. The germline V gene encodes CDR1 SSHAT and CDR2 FNYEAQ (reference sequence).

The chain uses TRBV29-1 and TRBJ2-3; 13 positions match TRBD2. The CDR3 totals 15 residues. The V gene end was trimmed by 1 base and the J gene end by 3 bases; junction bases not matched to a gene: 1. The V gene's germline CDR1 is SQVTM and CDR2 ANQGSEA. CDR3 sequence: CSVEGTSGRTDTQYF. For the CDR3, the DNA is TGCAGCGTTGAAGGGACTAGCGGGAGAACAGATACGCAGTATTTT.

The chain couples TRBV18 to TRBJ2-2; D remains ambiguous. V was shortened by 0 bases and J by 7 bases, with 12 bases between the two germline ends. Germline V gives CDR1 KGHSH, CDR2 LQKENI. The CDR3 covers 15 residues. The DNA of the CDR3 is TGTGCCAGCTCACCACCGTTGGGTTCGGGCGGGGAGCTGTTTTTT. This codes for CASSPPLGSGGELFF.

In DNA, the CDR3 is TGTGCCGGGACAGGGGGCAACGAGCAGTACTTC. Its protein is CAGTGGNEQYF. The genes are TRBV30 and TRBJ2-7; 12 bases match TRBD1. This CDR3 has 11 residues. The ends lost 8 bases at V and 5 bases at J; junction bases unmatched: 1. Germline CDR1 GTSNPN, CDR2 SVGIG (reference sequence).

The genes are TRBV20-1 and TRBJ1-5; D gene unclear. Per germline, CDR1 DFQATT and CDR2 SNEGSKA (reference sequence). There are 15 residues in the CDR3. V lost 6 bases and J lost 4, with 19 bases in between. CDR3: CSASPSGLMNQPQHF. CDR3 sequence (DNA): TGCAGTGCCAGTCCTTCGGGTCTCATGAATCAGCCCCAGCATTTT.

Comment on this clone: The junction departs from the called germline gene at one end, perhaps through a read error. The CDR3 bases are TGTGCCAGCTCCTTAGCCCAAAACATTCAGTACTTC. It specifies CASSLAQNIQYF. The V call is TRBV7-9, the J call TRBJ2-4, with unresolved D. The CDR3 is made up of 12 amino acids. Looked up from germline, CDR1 is SEHNR and CDR2 is FQNEAQ (reference sequence).

DNA of the CDR3: TGTGCCAGCAGCAAGACAGGGTTGAACACTGAAGCTTTCTTT. Translation: CASSKTGLNTEAFF. This sequence joins TRBV9 and TRBJ1-1; 7 bases are shared with TRBD1. There are 14 residues in the CDR3. Germline V gene data show CDR1 as SGDLS and CDR2 as YYNGEE. Germline trimming cut 4 bases from V and 0 bases from J; bases unmatched to any gene: 3.

This clone was picked up one time. The rearrangement links TRBV6-5 to TRBJ1-5; no definite D call. The germline gives CDR1 MNHEY, CDR2 SVGAGI. This CDR3 has 13 residues. V was cut by 5 bases and J by 7 bases, with 12 bases left in between. The CDR3 sequence is CASSLYSGQPQHF. For the CDR3, the DNA is TGTGCCAGCAGTCTTTACTCGGGCCAGCCCCAGCATTTT.

The genes are TRBV7-2 and TRBJ1-1; D is unclear. This CDR3 region has 16 residues. In germline, CDR1 is SGHTA, CDR2 FQGNSA. V was trimmed by 1 base and J by 0 bases, leaving 12 bases between them. CDR3 nucleotide sequence: TGTGCCAGCAGCTTAGAATTCTTGAGAGTGAACACTGAAGCTTTCTTT. Translation gives CASSLEFLRVNTEAFF.